The 31 T cell receptor beta chains given below trace back to one sample, sequenced in a study of blood T cell repertoires in COVID-19. Only in-frame clones appear in the TCRdb table, and some are missing; sequencing was by immunoSEQ multiplex PCR. Of fewer than 200,000 clones listed, roughly 85% are singletons. Sequenced material: peripheral blood. These receptors were obtained from a woman between 55 and 75 years old with COVID-19, enrolled during active disease.

The CDR3 loop reads CASSLDRTGGYGYTF. The CDR3 DNA follows: TGTGCCAGCAGCTTAGACAGGACAGGGGGGTACGGCTACACCTTC. The chain carries TRBV11-2 and TRBJ1-2; 10 bases map to TRBD1. The CDR3 sequence is 15 residues long. J was trimmed by 8 bases and V by 0 bases; bases with no gene match: 6. Germline V CDR1 and CDR2: SGHAT, FQNNGV.

V is TRBV3-1 (or the pseudogene TRBV3-2) and J is TRBJ2-1; tentative D call: TRBD1 (6 bases). The CDR3 contains 15 residues. Germline V gene data show CDR1 as LGHDT and CDR2 as YNNKEL (reference sequence). Between the trimmed V and J ends, which lost 0 bases and 7 bases, there was a span of 13 bases. The CDR3: CASSQEGAGQNEQFF. DNA for the CDR3: TGTGCCAGCAGCCAAGAGGGGGCAGGGCAAAATGAGCAGTTCTTC.

The chain is built from TRBV6-1 and TRBJ1-1; the match to TRBD1 covers 9 bases. V shed 3 bases and J 9 bases; nucleotides not matched to a gene: 5. Germline CDR1 MNHNS, CDR2 SASEGT. The CDR3 is 13 residues long. CDR3 nucleotides: TGTGCCAGCAGTGAGACCGGGACAGGGAAAGCTTTCTTT. Residues: CASSETGTGKAFF.

The rearrangement links TRBV6-2 or TRBV6-3 to TRBJ2-6; the D gene is possibly TRBD1 (6 bases). Per germline, CDR1 MNHEY and CDR2 SVGEGT. V was trimmed by 4 bases and J by 2 bases, leaving 15 bases between them. The CDR3 sequence is 17 residues long. The CDR3 is CASSSSTQGAGANVLTF. CDR3 DNA sequence: TGTGCCAGCAGTTCTTCAACACAGGGAGCTGGGGCCAACGTCCTGACTTTC.

The chain combines TRBV7-3 with TRBJ2-1, with 11 bases identical to TRBD1. The CDR3 covers 17 residues. Losses at the gene ends were 2 bases for V and 9 bases for J; bases not matched to a gene: 12. Per the germline V gene, CDR1 is SGHTA and CDR2 is FQGTGA. In nucleotides, the CDR3 is TGTGCCAGCAGCTTAGGGAATATAGGACAGGGGGCGAGTGAGCAGTTCTTC. This sequence encodes CASSLGNIGQGASEQFF. The whole variable domain, filled in from reference TRBV7-3 and TRBJ2-1, reads GAGVSQTPSNKVTEKGKYVELRCDPISGHTALYWYRQSLGQGPEFLIYFQGTGAADDSGLPNDRFFAVRPEGSVSTLKIQRTERGDSAVYLCASSLGNIGQGASEQFFGPGTRLTVL.

The chain combines TRBV6-6 with TRBJ1-3; the match to TRBD1 covers 7 bases. Trimming at V came to 8 bases and at J to 2 bases, leaving 6 bases not matched to a gene. Germline lookup yields CDR1 MNHNY and CDR2 SVGAGI (reference sequence). CDR3 size: 14 residues. CDR3 sequence: CASGIQGAGNTIYF. The CDR3 DNA sequence: TGTGCCAGCGGGATTCAGGGGGCTGGAAACACCATATATTTT.

V is TRBV11-2 and J is TRBJ2-3, with 12 bases aligning to TRBD2. V was clipped by 6 bases and J by 3 bases; unmatched bases: 1. In germline, CDR1 is SGHAT, CDR2 FQNNGV. The CDR3 covers 14 residues. CDR3 coding DNA: TGTGCCAGCAGGACTAGCGGGAGAACAGATACGCAGTATTTT. Translation gives CASRTSGRTDTQYF.

This sequence joins TRBV7-9 and TRBJ1-1; TRBD1 matches at 8 bases. The ends lost 2 bases at V and 4 bases at J; junction bases unmatched: 6. Germline values: CDR1 SEHNR, CDR2 FQNEAQ (reference sequence). The CDR3 extends over 15 amino acids. CDR3 in DNA: TGTGCCAGCAGCTTACAGGGGGCCTTGGGCACTGAAGCTTTCTTT. Its protein is CASSLQGALGTEAFF. Full variable domain (rest looked up from reference TRBV7-9 and TRBJ1-1): DTGVSQNPRHKITKRGQNVTFRCDPISEHNRLYWYRQTLGQGPEFLTYFQNEAQLEKSRLLSDRFSAERPKGSFSTLEIQRTEQGDSAMYLCASSLQGALGTEAFFGQGTRLTVV.

The chain joins TRBV19 to TRBJ1-4, with D perhaps TRBD1 (6 bases). The germline gives CDR1 LNHDA, CDR2 SQIVND (reference sequence). This CDR3 contains 13 residues. With 8 bases removed from V and 8 bases from J, the gap between germline ends came to 15 bases. The CDR3 DNA reads TGTGCCAGTGGACAGAGAGCCCCCGAAAAACTGTTTTTT. It is translated as CASGQRAPEKLFF.

The genes are TRBV5-1 and TRBJ2-2; TRBD1 matches 9 bases. CDR3 size: 18 residues. V lost 0 bases to trimming and J lost 4 bases; unmatched junction nucleotides: 10. Germline V gene sequence: CDR1 SGHRS, CDR2 YFSETQ. The CDR3 region has the DNA TGCGCCAGCAGCTTGGACGGGACAGGGACCGCGAGCACCGGGGAGCTGTTTTTT. Translated: CASSLDGTGTASTGELFF.

This clone was picked up a small number of times. This rearrangement joins TRBV5-4 to TRBJ1-2, with D unresolved. This CDR3 comprises 15 residues. Germline CDR1 reads SGHNT; CDR2 reads YYREEE (reference sequence). V shed 3 bases and J shed 6 bases, with 18 bases lying between them. The CDR3 DNA sequence: TGTGCCAGCAGCTCGGGAATGGGAGGGAGCAATGGCTACACCTTC. Translation: CASSSGMGGSNGYTF.

The chain combines TRBV27 with TRBJ1-4; a weak D match, TRBD1 (6 bases). The CDR3 covers 14 residues. Germline V lookup: CDR1 MNHEY, CDR2 SMNVEV (reference sequence). Trimming took off 5 bases at V and 8 bases at J, with 15 bases between the two ends. The CDR3 DNA follows: TGTGCCAGCAGTCCAGACAGGACGAGGGAAAAACTGTTTTTT. Protein product: CASSPDRTREKLFF.

This chain connects TRBV18 to TRBJ2-3, with a possible D match to TRBD1 (5 bases). Germline values: CDR1 KGHSH, CDR2 LQKENI. The CDR3 length is 14 residues. V gave up 2 bases and J gave up 3 bases, with 9 bases separating them. The CDR3 loop is CASSPYDSTDTQYF. CDR3 in DNA: TGTGCCAGCTCACCATACGACAGTACAGATACGCAGTATTTT.

The chain recombines TRBV5-5 with TRBJ1-2, with unresolved D. The V end lost 0 bases, the J end lost 8 bases, and 14 bases lay between the germline ends. Germline loops: CDR1 SGHKS, CDR2 YYEKEE (reference sequence). The CDR3 sequence is 14 residues long. CDR3 sequence: CASSLAGESYGYTF. The CDR3 region has the DNA TGTGCCAGCAGCTTGGCGGGTGAATCCTACGGCTACACCTTC.

V gene TRBV7-9 combines with J gene TRBJ1-2; a weak D match, TRBD1 (6 bases). CDR1 is SEHNR and CDR2 is FQNEAQ in the germline V gene (reference sequence). Trimming cost V 3 bases and J 8 bases, with 13 bases left between them. The CDR3 extends over 13 amino acids. CDR3 nucleotides: TGTGCCAGCAGCTTTGGGGGGGCGGAGGGCTACACCTTC. Translation gives CASSFGGAEGYTF.

A single count supports this clone. The chain's CDR3 is CASRATGFYQPQHF. DNA for the CDR3: TGTGCCAGCAGAGCGACAGGTTTCTATCAGCCCCAGCATTTT. The chain recombines TRBV25-1 with TRBJ1-5; maybe TRBD1 (6 bases). Trimming shortened V by 6 bases and J by 5 bases, and 14 bases separated the two germline ends. CDR1 is MGHDK, CDR2 SYGVNS, per germline. The CDR3 extends over 14 amino acids.

The chain recombines TRBV5-1 with TRBJ2-7; 7 nucleotides match TRBD1. The CDR3 covers 15 residues. Trimming cost V 0 bases and J 2 bases; bases outside gene matches: 5. Per the germline V gene, CDR1 is SGHRS and CDR2 is YFSETQ. For the CDR3, the DNA is TGCGCCAGCAGCTTGGAGGGGACAGATACCTACGAGCAGTACTTC. The encoded protein is CASSLEGTDTYEQYF.

The chain is built from TRBV7-9 and TRBJ2-3, with D perhaps matching TRBD1 (6 bases). This CDR3 is built from 15 residues. V lost 0 bases and J lost 2, with 9 bases in between. CDR1 SEHNR and CDR2 FQNEAQ come from the germline V gene (reference sequence). The CDR3 DNA reads TGTGCCAGCAGCTTAGCGGGGGCGTACACAGATACGCAGTATTTT. It is translated as CASSLAGAYTDTQYF. Drawing the rest from reference TRBV7-9 and TRBJ2-3, the complete variable domain is DTGVSQNPRHKITKRGQNVTFRCDPISEHNRLYWYRQTLGQGPEFLTYFQNEAQLEKSRLLSDRFSAERPKGSFSTLEIQRTEQGDSAMYLCASSLAGAYTDTQYFGPGTRLTVL.

The chain has TRBV11-2 and TRBJ1-3, with no clear D. The germline V gene encodes CDR1 SGHAT and CDR2 FQNNGV. CDR3 length equals 13 residues. The ends were cut back, 1 base at V and 4 bases at J, with 5 bases in the middle. For the CDR3, the DNA is TGTGCCAGCAGCTTAGGCCAGGGAAACACCATATATTTT. This codes for CASSLGQGNTIYF.

This clone has more than one count but fewer than ten. This chain uses TRBV6-5 with TRBJ1-1; TRBD1 is a possible D gene (6 bases). Germline CDR1 is MNHEY and CDR2 is SVGAGI. This CDR3 spans 14 amino acids. Trimming left V 6 bases short and J 0 bases short, with 11 bases between. The CDR3 loop is CASSRTVMNTEAFF. The CDR3 DNA reads TGTGCCAGCAGCAGGACAGTGATGAACACTGAAGCTTTCTTT.

This clone appeared once. The CDR3 coding sequence is TGTGCCAGCAGCTTAACAGGGGGCTCTTTATTATACGAGCAGTACTTC. Its translation: CASSLTGGSLLYEQYF. The rearrangement joins TRBV7-2 to TRBJ2-7, with TRBD1 identical over 9 bases. CDR3 length: 16 amino acids. Germline-derived CDR1 and CDR2 are SGHTA and FQGNSA. After removal of 2 bases from V and 4 bases from J, the junction contained 9 bases not matched to a gene.

This clone was seen only a few times. The rearrangement uses TRBV5-6 and TRBJ1-5, with D maybe TRBD1 (5 bases). Trimming pared 3 bases from V and 0 bases from J, leaving 10 bases between. There are 15 residues in the CDR3. In germline, CDR1 is SGHDT, CDR2 YYEEEE. The CDR3 reads CASSSLQVSNQPQHF. CDR3 in DNA: TGTGCCAGCAGCTCGCTACAGGTTAGCAATCAGCCCCAGCATTTT.

The J gene is TRBJ1-4, the V gene TRBV7-9, with a tentative D call TRBD1 (6 bases). Trimming took 4 bases from V and 0 from J, leaving 15 bases between them. This CDR3 region has 17 residues. The V gene's germline CDR1 is SEHNR and CDR2 FQNEAQ (reference sequence). This chain's CDR3 is CASSSNREPPTNEKLFF. CDR3 nucleotides: TGTGCCAGCAGCTCCAACAGGGAGCCCCCAACTAATGAAAAACTGTTTTTT.

The chain uses TRBV6-5 and TRBJ1-6, with 11 bases matching TRBD1. The germline V gene has CDR1 MNHEY and CDR2 SVGAGI. CDR3 length: 14 residues. The V gene end was trimmed by 6 bases and the J gene end by 8 bases; junction bases not matched to a gene: 3. Here the CDR3 reads CASRGQGVYSPLHF. The CDR3 DNA reads TGTGCCAGCAGGGGACAGGGGGTGTATTCACCCCTCCACTTT.

The table lists this clone with a count of one. CDR3 in DNA: TGTGCCAGCAGCCCAACAGGGAACGAGCAGTACTTC. This gives the protein CASSPTGNEQYF. The rearrangement uses TRBV7-9 and TRBJ2-7, with D maybe TRBD1 (6 bases). Germline values: CDR1 SEHNR, CDR2 FQNEAQ (reference sequence). The CDR3 is made up of 12 amino acids. Between the trimmed V and J ends, which lost 5 bases and 5 bases, there was a span of 10 bases.

In its sample, this clone was seen a few times. This rearrangement joins TRBV12-5 to TRBJ1-6; the D gene is possibly TRBD1 (6 bases). This CDR3 spans 17 amino acids. Germline CDR1 is LGHNT and CDR2 is FRNRAP. Trimming removed 0 bases at V and 7 bases at J, with 16 bases between. CDR3: CASGLVLGGARNSPLHF. The CDR3 nucleotides read TGTGCTAGTGGTTTGGTACTGGGGGGGGCGCGGAATTCACCCCTCCACTTT. The full variable domain, completed using reference TRBV12-5 and TRBJ1-6, is DARVTQTPRHKVTEMGQEVTMRCQPILGHNTVFWYRQTMMQGLELLAYFRNRAPLDDSGMPKDRFSAEMPDATLATLKIQPSEPRDSAVYFCASGLVLGGARNSPLHFGNGTRLTVT.

The chain joins TRBV7-9 to TRBJ2-5, with 8 bases that match TRBD2. With V trimmed by 5 bases and J by 4 bases, 9 bases remained unmatched. This CDR3 contains 15 residues. Germline lookup yields CDR1 SEHNR and CDR2 FQNEAQ (reference sequence). The CDR3 DNA is TGTGCCAGCAGCCCCACGGGAGGGGCCGGAGAGACCCAGTACTTC. This gives the protein CASSPTGGAGETQYF.

The chain joins TRBV27 to TRBJ1-6; D is unclear. The germline V gene encodes CDR1 MNHEY and CDR2 SMNVEV (reference sequence). CDR3 size: 12 residues. Trimming left V 5 bases short and J 4 bases short, with 3 bases between. CDR3: CASSPYNSPLHF. CDR3 nucleotide sequence: TGTGCCAGCAGTCCATATAATTCACCCCTCCACTTT.

The chain couples TRBV2 to TRBJ1-5; D is perhaps TRBD1 (6 bases). The CDR3 totals 15 residues. V lost 6 bases and J 2 bases, leaving 14 bases between the germline ends. Germline V CDR1 and CDR2: SNHLY, FYNNEI. For the CDR3, the DNA is TGTGCCAGCAGAGTTCAGGGGTTGGGCAATCAGCCCCAGCATTTT. Its translation is CASRVQGLGNQPQHF. Supplemented by reference TRBV2 and TRBJ1-5, the full variable domain reads EPEVTQTPSHQVTQMGQEVILRCVPISNHLYFYWYRQILGQKVEFLVSFYNNEISEKSEIFDDQFSVERPDGSNFTLKIRSTKLEDSAMYFCASRVQGLGNQPQHFGDGTRLSIL.

The chain joins TRBV5-1 to TRBJ1-3; a possible D gene is TRBD1 (5 bases). Trimming left V 0 bases short and J 0 bases short, with 13 bases between. CDR3 size: 17 residues. Per the germline V gene, CDR1 is SGHRS and CDR2 is YFSETQ. CDR3: CASSLGQGIGSGNTIYF. The DNA of the CDR3 is TGCGCCAGCAGCTTGGGTCAGGGCATTGGCTCTGGAAACACCATATATTTT.

The J gene is TRBJ1-6, the V gene TRBV7-6; TRBD1 is a possible D gene (6 bases). Trimming left V 5 bases short and J 8 bases short, with 13 bases between. The CDR3 is made up of 14 amino acids. Germline V lookup: CDR1 SGHVS, CDR2 FNYEAQ. The CDR3 reads CASSPRTADSPLHF. The DNA for the CDR3 is TGTGCCAGCAGCCCCCGGACAGCGGATTCACCCCTCCACTTT.